What follows are 14 T cell receptor beta chains derived from one specimen sequenced in a study of identical twins. Each CDR3 protein gets one entry after TCRdb re-called the 5' RACE reads with MiXCR. Of about 720,000 distinct CDR3 sequences in the sample, 8.5% to 9% are singletons; the top ten hold 0.8% to 1%. The data were also submitted as part of a second study, on yellow fever vaccine responses in identical twins.

The specimen was PBMCs. These receptors came from a woman under 30 in good health.

This clonotype came up many times. The chain employs TRBV20-1 and TRBJ2-7; the match to TRBD2 covers 8 bases. V dropped 2 bases and J dropped 4; count of bases not matched to a gene: 7. From germline, CDR1 is DFQATT and CDR2 SNEGSKA (reference sequence). The CDR3 sequence is 14 residues long. CDR3 sequence reads: CSARSGGSPYEQYF. CDR3 in DNA: TGCAGTGCTAGATCGGGGGGGTCCCCTTACGAGCAGTACTTC.

This clonotype showed up just a few times. The genes are TRBV7-9 and TRBJ2-7, with TRBD2 matching 11 bases. From germline, CDR1 is SEHNR and CDR2 FQNEAQ (reference sequence). The CDR3 consists of 16 residues. V gave up 5 bases and J gave up 3 bases; unmatched junction bases: 9. CDR3 bases: TGTGCCAGCAGCCGCGGTGGGGGACTAGCGGACTACGAGCAGTACTTC. This codes for CASSRGGGLADYEQYF.

This clonotype appeared many times. The V and J genes are TRBV20-1 and TRBJ2-1; 8 positions match TRBD2. The CDR3 has 19 residues. J gave up 5 bases and V 4 bases, and 22 bases lay outside the gene matches. Germline V gives CDR1 DFQATT, CDR2 SNEGSKA (reference sequence). As DNA, the CDR3 is TGCAGTGCTATACTAGCGGATAACAAGAGGGGGGTAATAAACAATGAGCAGTTCTTC. Protein: CSAILADNKRGVINNEQFF.

V usage is TRBV24-1 and J usage is TRBJ2-3; D call uncertain. CDR3 size: 12 residues. The germline V gene has CDR1 KGHDR and CDR2 SFDVKD. V was shortened by 2 bases and J by 6 bases, with 5 bases between the two germline ends. CDR3 coding DNA: TGTGCCACCAGTGATTCGTCCGATACGCAGTATTTT. It encodes CATSDSSDTQYF.

A few counts support this clonotype. This rearrangement joins TRBV7-2 to TRBJ1-2, with TRBD1 matching over 7 bases. The CDR3 totals 15 residues. Germline CDR1 is SGHTA and CDR2 is FQGNSA. V dropped 2 bases and J dropped 6; count of bases not matched to a gene: 9. CDR3 sequence: CASSLPDRVINGYTF. The CDR3 DNA sequence: TGTGCCAGCAGCTTACCCGACAGGGTGATTAATGGCTACACCTTC.

This chain connects TRBV3-1 to TRBJ2-7; TRBD1 or TRBD2 may be the D gene (5 bases each). V dropped 2 bases and J dropped 4 bases, with 15 bases sitting between them. The CDR3 is made up of 15 amino acids. Germline CDR1 and CDR2: LGHDT and YNNKEL (reference sequence). The CDR3 is CASSQYTGREYEQYF. The CDR3 DNA sequence: TGTGCCAGCAGCCAATACACGGGGCGAGAGTACGAGCAGTACTTC.

This clonotype has at least ten counts. The J gene is TRBJ1-2, the V gene TRBV12-3 or TRBV12-4; TRBD1 matches 7 bases. This CDR3 region has 14 residues. The V gene end was trimmed by 7 bases and the J gene end by 0 bases; junction bases not matched to a gene: 5. CDR3 amino acids: CASTVTGTNYGYTF. CDR3 DNA sequence: TGTGCCAGCACCGTGACAGGGACTAACTATGGCTACACCTTC.

CDR3 nucleotides: TGTGCCAGCAGTTCCTCCGGACAGGGGCGCTATGGCTACACCTTC. It encodes CASSSSGQGRYGYTF. The rearrangement links TRBV28 to TRBJ1-2, with 9 bases matching TRBD1. Trimming removed 4 bases from V and 4 bases from J; junction bases left unmatched: 7. The CDR3 runs 15 residues. CDR1 is MDHEN, CDR2 SYDVKM, per germline.

There are many counts of this clonotype. The chain combines TRBV5-1 with TRBJ2-7; 13 nucleotides agree with TRBD2. Per the germline V gene, CDR1 is SGHRS and CDR2 is YFSETQ. This CDR3 is 17 amino acids long. Trimming cost V 1 base and J 0 bases; bases outside gene matches: 4. Here the CDR3 reads CASSLYGTSGVSYEQYF. CDR3 nucleotides: TGCGCCAGCAGCTTGTACGGGACTAGCGGGGTCTCCTACGAGCAGTACTTC.

J is TRBJ2-3 and V is TRBV7-2; TRBD2 might be the D (6 bases). The germline gives CDR1 SGHTA, CDR2 FQGNSA. Trimming took off 1 base at V and 4 bases at J, with 12 bases between the two ends. The CDR3 totals 15 residues. The CDR3 reads CASSLEGREADTQYF. The CDR3 bases are TGTGCCAGCAGCTTAGAAGGCAGGGAGGCAGATACGCAGTATTTT.

The sample holds a few counts of this clonotype. This chain joins TRBV2 and TRBJ2-7, with TRBD1 identical over 7 bases. The CDR3 extends over 14 amino acids. The junction had 4 bases not matched to a gene; V was cut back by 3 bases and J by 2 bases. The germline V gene has CDR1 SNHLY and CDR2 FYNNEI. For the CDR3, the DNA is TGTGCCAGCAGTGATCGGGACAGTACCTACGAGCAGTACTTC. This encodes CASSDRDSTYEQYF.

V gene TRBV19 combines with J gene TRBJ2-2; unclear D gene. This CDR3 is 15 amino acids long. The V gene lost 4 bases and the J gene lost 3 bases, with 12 bases spanning the gap. Germline V gene data show CDR1 as LNHDA and CDR2 as SQIVND (reference sequence). The chain's CDR3 is CASSTGRVHTGELFF. The CDR3 coding sequence is TGTGCCAGTAGTACTGGTCGTGTGCACACCGGGGAGCTGTTTTTT.

This rearrangement joins TRBV30 to TRBJ2-3; the match to TRBD1 covers 10 bases. The CDR3 consists of 15 residues. Unmatched junction bases numbered 5, after V lost 0 bases and J lost 5 bases. CDR1 GTSNPN and CDR2 SVGIG come from the germline V gene (reference sequence). CDR3 region: CAWSVETGGLDTQYF. The CDR3 DNA reads TGTGCCTGGAGTGTAGAGACAGGGGGCTTAGATACGCAGTATTTT.

The rearrangement links TRBV7-2 to TRBJ2-3, with D possibly being TRBD2 (5 bases). CDR1 SGHTA and CDR2 FQGNSA come from the germline V gene. With 0 bases removed from V and 4 bases from J, the gap between germline ends came to 11 bases. The CDR3 has 15 amino acids. The CDR3 region is CASSLALTRADTQYF. The CDR3 bases are TGTGCCAGCAGCTTAGCTCTCACTAGGGCAGATACGCAGTATTTT.